A single sample gave rise to the 10 T cell receptor beta chains below, sequenced in a study of CD8+ T cells in alopecia areata. cDNA reverse transcribed from extracted RNA served as the sequencing template. Generated by immunoSEQ multiplex PCR, the TCRdb table keeps only in-frame clones and is missing some. The sample lists around 100,000 clones, none appearing once, the ten largest making up about 19%. Source material: lesional skin. The receptors derive from a C3H/HeJ mouse with alopecia areata. The MHC haplotype of the strain is H2-k.

As regards this clone: Mouse gene names apply. The CDR3 loop reads CASMQGRTAEQFF. Incomplete CDR3 DNA: TGTGCCAGCATGCAGGGCAGGACTGCT. This sequence joins TRBV13-3 and TRBJ2-1, with D perhaps matching TRBD1 (5 bases). Read coverage stops 4 residues before the CDR3 terminus; the germline J gene supplies the remainder. The CDR3 runs to 13 residues. Trimming took off 6 bases at V and 6 bases at J, with 13 bases between the two ends. Germline V lookup: CDR1 NNHDY, CDR2 SYVADS.

This clone was seen ten or more times. All gene names here are mouse names. The read ends 4 residues shy of where the CDR3 ends; the end is completed using the germline J gene. The chain uses TRBV13-3 and TRBJ2-3; the D is unclear. Trimming removed 0 bases at V and 0 bases at J, with 11 bases between. Germline V gene sequence: CDR1 NNHDY, CDR2 SYVADS. The CDR3 extends over 16 amino acids. The chain's CDR3 is CASSDDQKFSAETLYF. CDR3 DNA (partial): TGTGCCAGCAGTGATGACCAGAAATTTAGTGCAGAA.

On this clone itself: Genes here carry mouse names. The sequence runs out 4 residues before the end of the CDR3; the remainder is reconstructed from the germline J gene. J is TRBJ2-5 and V is TRBV16, with 11 bases identical to TRBD2. The germline V gene encodes CDR1 SGHSA and CDR2 FRNQAP. Germline trimming cut 3 bases from V and 2 bases from J; bases unmatched to any gene: 4. The CDR3 contains 16 residues. The CDR3 DNA, read in part, is TGTGCAAGCAGCTTCGGACTGGGGGGAGGCCAAGAC. Its protein is CASSFGLGGGQD. The full CDR3 protein reads CASSFGLGGGQDTQYF.

Regarding this clone: The protein in this entry is translated from the DNA; at residue 12 it differs from the protein listed in TCRdb. The listed genes are named as in mouse. Sequencing ends 3 residues short of the CDR3 end; the germline J gene provides the rest. The rearrangement joins TRBV13-2 to TRBJ1-6; no definite D call. TRBJ1-6 is labeled an ORF, and its function is uncertain. CDR3 length: 15 amino acids. Germline lookup yields CDR1 NNHNN and CDR2 SYGAGS (reference sequence). V dropped 0 bases and J dropped 4 bases, with 8 bases sitting between them. The CDR3: CASGDAEQYNSPLYF. The sequenced part of the CDR3 DNA is TGTGCCAGCGGTGATGCAGAACAATATAATTCGCCC.

Note on this clone: Gene names are the mouse ones. Read data end 4 residues before the CDR3 end; the end is taken from the germline J gene. The rearrangement links TRBV12-1 to TRBJ2-1; TRBD2 aligns across 9 bases. Trimming removed 7 bases from V and 0 bases from J; junction bases left unmatched: 3. Germline CDR1 reads SGHSN; CDR2 reads HYEKVE. The CDR3 covers 14 residues. CDR3 DNA, as far as it was read: TGTGCCAGTCTGGGGGGGGATAACTATGCT. Protein sequence: CASLGGDNYA. The full CDR3 protein reads CASLGGDNYAEQFF. Looking up the rest from reference TRBV12-1 and TRBJ2-1 gives the full variable domain: DSGVVQSPRHIIKEKGGRSVLTCIPISGHSNVVWYQQTLGKELKFLIQHYEKVERDKGFLPSRFSVQQFDDYHSEMNMSALELEDSAMYFCASLGGDNYAEQFFGPGTRLTVL.

Points on this clone: The listed genes are named as in mouse. The read ends 4 residues early relative to the CDR3; the germline J gene fills the gap. This sequence joins TRBV19 and TRBJ2-1, with 7 bases fitting TRBD1. With 4 bases clipped from V and 0 bases from J, the junction kept 4 bases outside the gene matches. CDR3 size: 15 residues. Germline CDR1 is FNHDT and CDR2 is SITEND (reference sequence). This chain's CDR3 is CASSRQGPNYAEQFF. CDR3 DNA (partial): TGTGCCAGCAGTCGACAGGGCCCTAACTATGCT. Filled out from reference TRBV19 and TRBJ2-1, the complete variable domain reads GGIITQTPKFLIGQEGQKLTLKCQQNFNHDTMYWYRQDSGKGLRLIYYSITENDLQKGDLSEGYDASREKKSSFSLTVTSAQKNEMAVFLCASSRQGPNYAEQFFGPGTRLTVL.

As concerns this clone: The gene names given are mouse names. The DNA ends 4 residues before the CDR3 does, and the rest of the CDR3 is filled in from the germline J gene. The chain recombines TRBV3 with TRBJ2-5; 11 bases align to TRBD2. Germline loops: CDR1 SNHLY, CDR2 FYNGKV (reference sequence). The V segment lost 1 base and the J segment 2 bases; nucleotides outside the gene matches: 2. The CDR3 loop spans 16 amino acids. The CDR3 sequence is CASSLGGLGGQDTQYF. Partial CDR3 DNA: TGTGCCAGCAGCTTAGGAGGACTGGGGGGCCAAGAC.

This clone was recorded a few times. Gene and germline names: mouse. The CDR3 end lies 4 residues beyond the end of the read and is filled in from the germline J gene. The V call is TRBV19, the J call TRBJ2-3, with 7 bases identical to TRBD1. V shed 3 bases, J shed 3 bases, and the junction held 4 bases outside the gene matches. Germline CDR1 and CDR2: FNHDT and SITEND (reference sequence). This CDR3 contains 14 residues. The chain's CDR3 is CASSNLDRAETLYF. CDR3 DNA, as far as it was read: TGTGCCAGCAGTAACCTGGACAGGGCAGAA.

Turning to this clone: Mouse names are used for the genes. CDR3 region: CASSPRDSQDTQYF. The sequenced part of the CDR3 DNA is TGTGCCAGCAGCCCCCGGGACTCCCAAGAC. This sequence joins TRBV5 and TRBJ2-5; possibly TRBD2 for D (6 bases). Read coverage stops 4 residues before the CDR3 terminus; the germline J gene supplies the remainder. The CDR3 is 14 amino acids. Germline-derived CDR1 and CDR2 are LGHNA and YNLKQL (reference sequence). V lost 4 bases to trimming and J lost 2 bases, with 10 bases between them.

This clone was observed many times. Mouse gene names and germline throughout. The read ends 4 residues early relative to the CDR3; the germline J gene fills the gap. This sequence joins TRBV13-3 and TRBJ1-2; 9 bases line up with TRBD1. This CDR3 has 15 residues. Germline CDR1 reads NNHDY; CDR2 reads SYVADS. Trimming at V came to 1 base and at J to 2 bases, leaving 3 bases not matched to a gene. The CDR3 here is CASSDHRGLNSDYTF. Incomplete CDR3 DNA: TGTGCCAGCAGTGATCACAGGGGGCTGAACTCC.